This TCR beta chain was sequenced for a study of CD8 T cells in ankylosing spondylitis. V lost 0 bases and J lost 6, with 21 bases in between. Germline V gene data show CDR1 as SGHRS and CDR2 as YFSETQ. CDR3 length: 17 amino acids. Regarding the study as a whole: Reports of some motif variants in reactive arthritis synovial fluid and blood predate this one. Clones tied to disease were said to be significantly enriched in matched ankylosing spondylitis synovial fluid.

TCRdb redid the calling of the 5' RACE reads with MiXCR, one entry per CDR3 protein. The data show a few hundred thousand distinct CDR3 sequences, over 8.5% seen once. This clonotype was found many times. Antigen: not known. This receptor was obtained from a male donor with ankylosing spondylitis or in good health (not recorded which). Sequenced material: blood, either unsorted or a sorted T cell fraction (not recorded which). The V and J genes are TRBV5-1 and TRBJ1-1, with D perhaps matching TRBD1 (5 bases). The CDR3 sequence: CASSLVGVSGGLAEAFF. Here the CDR3 DNA reads TGCGCCAGCAGCTTGGTGGGCGTGAGCGGGGGACTGGCTGAAGCTTTCTTT.